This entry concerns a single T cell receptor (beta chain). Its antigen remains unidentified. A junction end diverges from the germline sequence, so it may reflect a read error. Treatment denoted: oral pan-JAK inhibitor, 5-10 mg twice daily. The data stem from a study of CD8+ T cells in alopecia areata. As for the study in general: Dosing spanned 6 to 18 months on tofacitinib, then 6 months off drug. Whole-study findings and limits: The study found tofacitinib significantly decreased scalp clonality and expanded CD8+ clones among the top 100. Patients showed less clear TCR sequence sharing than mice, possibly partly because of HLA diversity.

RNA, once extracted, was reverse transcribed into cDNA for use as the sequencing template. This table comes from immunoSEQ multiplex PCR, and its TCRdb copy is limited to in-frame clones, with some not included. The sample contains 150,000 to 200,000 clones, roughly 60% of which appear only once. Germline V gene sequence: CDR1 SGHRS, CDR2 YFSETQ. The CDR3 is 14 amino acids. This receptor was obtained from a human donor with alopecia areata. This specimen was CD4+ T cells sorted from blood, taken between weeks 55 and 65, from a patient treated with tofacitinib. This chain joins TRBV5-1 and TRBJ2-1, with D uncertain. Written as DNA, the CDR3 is TGCGCCAGCAGCATTAGTAGGGCCTACGATGAGCAGTTCTTC. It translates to CASSISRAYDEQFF.